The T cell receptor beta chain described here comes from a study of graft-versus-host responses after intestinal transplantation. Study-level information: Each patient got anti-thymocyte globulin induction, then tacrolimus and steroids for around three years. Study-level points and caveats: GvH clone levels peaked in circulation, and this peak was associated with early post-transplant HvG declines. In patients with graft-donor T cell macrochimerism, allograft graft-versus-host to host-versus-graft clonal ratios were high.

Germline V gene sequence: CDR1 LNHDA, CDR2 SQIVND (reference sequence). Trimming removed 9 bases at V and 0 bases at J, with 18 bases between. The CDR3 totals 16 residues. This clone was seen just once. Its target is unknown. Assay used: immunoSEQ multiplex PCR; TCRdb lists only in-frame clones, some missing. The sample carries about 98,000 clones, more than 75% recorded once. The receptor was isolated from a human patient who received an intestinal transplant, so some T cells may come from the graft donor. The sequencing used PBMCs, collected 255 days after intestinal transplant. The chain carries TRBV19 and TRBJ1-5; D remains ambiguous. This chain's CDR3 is CASLEFSGNSNQPQHF. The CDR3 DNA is TGTGCCAGCCTAGAATTTAGTGGAAATAGCAATCAGCCCCAGCATTTT.